This T cell receptor (beta chain) was captured by sequencing in a study of spatial heterogeneity in lung cancer. Overall study context: Samples were donated by 72 untreated early-stage non-small cell lung cancer patients. Available PBMC from follow-up, collected a median of roughly 26 months after resection, underwent sequencing.

Time point indicated: blood at routine non-recurrence follow-up after resection. The CDR3 is 14 residues long. Germline trimming cut 6 bases from V and 2 bases from J; bases unmatched to any gene: 7. Germline values: CDR1 MNHEY, CDR2 SVGAGI. Each molecule of TCR cDNA was tagged with one unique molecular identifier. Each CDR3 protein gets one entry after TCRdb re-called the 5' RACE reads with MiXCR. The table includes approximately 39,000 distinct CDR3 sequences, approximately 7.5% detected once. This clonotype has a count of ten or more. The sequencing used PBMCs, collected at follow-up. The receptor's source is a male donor with early-stage non-small cell lung cancer. This chain connects TRBV6-5 to TRBJ2-7; 7 positions agree with TRBD2. This CDR3 reads CASSSGRFPYEQYF. CDR3 coding DNA: TGTGCCAGCAGCTCCGGGAGGTTTCCCTACGAGCAGTACTTC.